Shown below are 6 T cell receptor beta chains from a single sample sequenced in a study of cytomegalovirus exposure and HLA in healthy donors. Assay: immunoSEQ multiplex PCR; the TCRdb copy retains only in-frame clones and omits some. The table has approximately 300,000 clones, more than 80% seen once. Sample: PBMCs. Receptors were obtained from a woman between 18 and 30 years old in good health and CMV-seronegative.

V usage is TRBV2 and J usage is TRBJ1-2; no clear D. This CDR3 spans 14 amino acids. Germline V gene sequence: CDR1 SNHLY, CDR2 FYNNEI. Between the trimmed V and J ends, which lost 2 bases and 2 bases, there was a span of 9 bases. The DNA for the CDR3 is TGTGCCAGCAGTGAACGGCTGACAAACTATGGCTACACCTTC. This encodes CASSERLTNYGYTF.

This CDR3 is CASRAWGGAPGYTF. DNA of the CDR3: TGTGCCAGCAGAGCCTGGGGGGGGGCCCCTGGCTACACCTTC. The rearrangement uses TRBV6-4 and TRBJ1-2; a possible D gene is TRBD1 (6 bases). Trimming cost V 6 bases and J 7 bases, with 18 bases left between them. CDR1 is MRHNA, CDR2 SNTAGT, per germline. This CDR3 contains 14 residues.

The chain is built from TRBV7-6 and TRBJ2-1; 12 nucleotides line up with TRBD2. With 3 bases clipped from V and 2 bases from J, the junction kept 5 bases outside the gene matches. The CDR3 extends over 17 amino acids. The germline CDR1 and CDR2 sequences are SGHVS and FNYEAQ. CDR3 loop: CASSFALAGGTYNEQFF. CDR3 coding DNA: TGTGCCAGCAGCTTTGCACTAGCGGGAGGTACCTACAATGAGCAGTTCTTC. The entire variable domain, with the rest obtained from reference TRBV7-6 and TRBJ2-1, is as follows: GAGVSQSPRYKVTKRGQDVALRCDPISGHVSLYWYRQALGQGPEFLTYFNYEAQQDKSGLPNDRFSAERPEGSISTLTIQRTEQRDSAMYRCASSFALAGGTYNEQFFGPGTRLTVL.

The chain links TRBV28 to TRBJ1-2; D may be TRBD1 (6 bases). This CDR3 is built from 15 residues. Trimming took off 3 bases at V and 8 bases at J, with 19 bases between the two ends. From germline, CDR1 is MDHEN and CDR2 SYDVKM. CDR3 residues: CASSLGAGAARGYTF. The CDR3 DNA sequence: TGTGCCAGCAGTTTGGGTGCAGGGGCGGCAAGGGGCTACACCTTC.

V and J are TRBV5-8 and TRBJ1-4; the D is unclear. The CDR3 is made up of 10 amino acids. V lost 7 bases and J lost 12, with 10 bases in between. Germline V gene lookup returns CDR1 SGHTS and CDR2 YDEGEE. CDR3: CASGTVQLFF. The CDR3 DNA reads TGTGCCAGCGGTACAGTCCAACTGTTTTTT.

The chain joins TRBV6-5 to TRBJ2-5; 7 bases match TRBD2. CDR1 is MNHEY, CDR2 SVGAGI, per germline. V dropped 5 bases and J dropped 3; count of bases not matched to a gene: 6. There are 14 residues in the CDR3. CDR3 sequence (DNA): TGTGCCAGCAGTCCCTCTAGCGGTGAAGAGACCCAGTACTTC. It is translated as CASSPSSGEETQYF.